One sample yielded the 25 T cell receptor beta chains listed below, sequenced in a study of blood T cell repertoires in COVID-19 (dated by TCRdb to about 2020). The library was prepared using the immunoSEQ multiplex PCR assay. This immuneACCESS table, as held by TCRdb, lists in-frame sequences with V and J called but not all clones. Of the missing ones, under half trace to an unresolved V gene in checked studies; the others have no known cause. Here the sample has roughly 250,000 clones; around nine tenths occur a single time. 1.5% to 2% of the sample rests with the top ten. Sequencing input: PBMCs or T cells enriched from blood (not recorded which). The source of these receptors is a woman aged 50 to 60 who had recovered from COVID-19.

This sequence joins TRBV6-4 and TRBJ2-2, with 8 bases fitting TRBD1. The ends lost 6 bases at V and 2 bases at J; junction bases unmatched: 5. CDR1 is MRHNA, CDR2 SNTAGT, per germline. This CDR3 has 15 residues. CDR3: CASSPGGENTGELFF. The CDR3 nucleotides read TGTGCCAGCAGCCCAGGGGGCGAAAACACCGGGGAGCTGTTTTTT.

V and J are TRBV7-2 and TRBJ2-5; TRBD1 matches at 11 bases. This CDR3 comprises 16 residues. The trim removed 5 bases at V and 2 bases at J, leaving 7 bases unmatched. Germline lookup yields CDR1 SGHTA and CDR2 FQGNSA. The CDR3: CASSQGGQGGQETQYF. In DNA form, the CDR3 reads TGTGCCAGCAGCCAAGGGGGACAGGGGGGTCAAGAGACCCAGTACTTC.

V gene TRBV5-5 combines with J gene TRBJ1-5, with D uncertain. V gave up 4 bases and J gave up 3 bases, with 14 bases separating them. Germline V gene data show CDR1 as SGHKS and CDR2 as YYEKEE (reference sequence). CDR3 size: 15 residues. In nucleotides, the CDR3 is TGTGCCAGCAGCGTAGAGGTACGGTCCAATCAGCCCCAGCATTTT. Its protein product is CASSVEVRSNQPQHF.

This rearrangement joins TRBV10-3 to TRBJ1-4; no firm D call. Germline loops: CDR1 ENHRY, CDR2 SYGVKD. The V end lost 6 bases, the J end lost 8 bases, and 13 bases lay between the germline ends. The CDR3 consists of 13 residues. CDR3 DNA sequence: TGTGCCATCAGAACCTCAGAAGAAGAAAAACTGTTTTTT. Translated, it gives CAIRTSEEEKLFF.

The rearrangement links TRBV18 to TRBJ2-1; 12 bases map to TRBD1. Germline trimming cut 4 bases from V and 6 bases from J; bases unmatched to any gene: 7. The CDR3 covers 16 residues. Germline V gene sequence: CDR1 KGHSH, CDR2 LQKENI. CDR3: CASSRPGQGAGNEQFF. The CDR3 bases are TGTGCCAGCTCACGACCGGGACAGGGGGCGGGCAATGAGCAGTTCTTC.

The count of this clone is one. The chain links TRBV5-1 to TRBJ2-5, with a possible D match to TRBD1 (6 bases). The CDR3 spans 15 residues. In germline, CDR1 is SGHRS, CDR2 YFSETQ. Trimming took 0 bases from V and 3 from J, leaving 12 bases between them. The CDR3 loop reads CASSLEGGVEETQYF. CDR3 nucleotides: TGCGCCAGCAGCTTGGAAGGGGGAGTGGAAGAGACCCAGTACTTC.

Details on this clone: The same CDR3 can be traced to other DNA sequences in this sample. The chain joins TRBV24-1 to TRBJ2-1; possible D gene TRBD2, 6 bases. The length of the CDR3 is 15 residues. Trimming removed 4 bases from V and 5 bases from J, with 14 bases in between. Germline V CDR1 and CDR2: KGHDR, SFDVKD. The CDR3 loop is CATSDPGTGDNEQFF. CDR3 DNA: TGTGCCACCAGTGACCCCGGGACTGGAGACAATGAGCAGTTCTTC.

The rearrangement uses TRBV7-2 and TRBJ2-5; 8 bases agree with TRBD2. Germline CDR1 is SGHTA and CDR2 is FQGNSA. The CDR3 loop spans 15 amino acids. After removal of 1 base from V and 2 bases from J, the junction contained 3 bases not matched to a gene. CDR3 protein: CASSLVTSAQETQYF. CDR3 in DNA: TGTGCCAGCAGCTTAGTGACTAGCGCACAAGAGACCCAGTACTTC.

The chain carries TRBV11-2 and TRBJ2-7; a possible D gene is TRBD1 (5 bases). The CDR3 has 14 residues. Germline V CDR1 and CDR2: SGHAT, FQNNGV. V was shortened by 5 bases and J by 3 bases, with 14 bases between the two germline ends. The DNA for the CDR3 is TGTGCCAGCAGCGCCAGGGTGGATGGCTACGAGCAGTACTTC. Translated: CASSARVDGYEQYF. The full variable domain, with the rest looked up from reference TRBV11-2 and TRBJ2-7, is EAGVAQSPRYKIIEKRQSVAFWCNPISGHATLYWYQQILGQGPKLLIQFQNNGVVDDSQLPKDRFSAERLKGVDSTLKIQPAKLEDSAVYLCASSARVDGYEQYFGPGTRLTVT.

V and J are TRBV28 and TRBJ1-5; TRBD1 aligns across 7 bases. Germline CDR1 and CDR2: MDHEN and SYDVKM. V shed 4 bases and J 0 bases; nucleotides not matched to a gene: 3. This CDR3 has 15 residues. The chain's CDR3 is CASSSQGVSNQPQHF. DNA of the CDR3: TGTGCCAGCAGTTCCCAGGGGGTTAGCAATCAGCCCCAGCATTTT.

The V call is TRBV3-1 (or the pseudogene TRBV3-2), the J call TRBJ1-6; 8 nucleotides line up with TRBD1. The germline CDR1 and CDR2 sequences are LGHDT and YNNKEL (reference sequence). J lost 5 bases, V lost 5 bases, and 11 bases had no gene match. The length of the CDR3 is 17 residues. Here the CDR3 DNA reads TGTGCCAGCAGCTTTATGACAGGGGCGAACAATAATTCACCCCTCCACTTT. This sequence encodes CASSFMTGANNNSPLHF.

This chain links TRBV28 with TRBJ1-5; D possibly corresponds to TRBD1 (6 bases). Trimming cost V 3 bases and J 3 bases, with 12 bases left between them. Germline V gives CDR1 MDHEN, CDR2 SYDVKM. The CDR3 has 15 amino acids. CDR3 nucleotide sequence: TGTGCCAGCAGTTTCCTCACAGGGAACAATCAGCCCCAGCATTTT. It encodes CASSFLTGNNQPQHF. Combining the CDR3 with reference TRBV28 and TRBJ1-5 gives the whole variable domain DVKVTQSSRYLVKRTGEKVFLECVQDMDHENMFWYRQDPGLGLRLIYFSYDVKMKEKGDIPEGYSVSREKKERFSLILESASTNQTSMYLCASSFLTGNNQPQHFGDGTRLSIL.

A word on this clone: This same CDR3 is encoded by further DNA sequences in the sample. The chain carries TRBV5-1 and TRBJ2-7; D is perhaps TRBD2 (5 bases). The germline V gene encodes CDR1 SGHRS and CDR2 YFSETQ. The CDR3 consists of 12 residues. Trimming stripped 1 base from V and 6 bases from J, with 8 bases between. CDR3 DNA: TGCGCCAGCAGCTTGAGGAGCGGCGAGCAGTACTTC. It yields the protein CASSLRSGEQYF.

The chain carries TRBV14 and TRBJ2-3, with D perhaps TRBD2 (6 bases). CDR1 is SGHDN, CDR2 FVKESK, per germline. The CDR3 runs to 16 residues. V lost 1 base and J lost 0, with 11 bases in between. CDR3 region: CASSQVAGWSTDTQYF. CDR3 nucleotide sequence: TGTGCCAGCAGCCAAGTGGCGGGATGGAGCACAGATACGCAGTATTTT.

The chain links TRBV24-1 to TRBJ1-5; 10 positions match TRBD1. V lost 5 bases, J lost 9 bases, and 15 bases stayed unmatched. Germline assignment: CDR1 KGHDR and CDR2 SFDVKD. This CDR3 is built from 17 residues. CDR3 coding DNA: TGTGCCACCAGTGGCGGGGGACAGGGGTGGCTGAGGGTGCCCCAGCATTTT. This translates into CATSGGGQGWLRVPQHF.

V gene TRBV13 combines with J gene TRBJ2-7; 9 nucleotides agree with TRBD1. Trimming took 4 bases from V and 6 from J; bases not matched to a gene: 7. The CDR3 sequence is 14 residues long. Germline CDR1 reads PRHDT; CDR2 reads FYEKMQ (reference sequence). In nucleotides, the CDR3 is TGTGCCAGCAGCTCCGGGACAGGGACGGGCGAGCAGTACTTC. Residues: CASSSGTGTGEQYF.

Notes on this clone: Other DNA sequences in the same sample also yield this CDR3. The chain has TRBV7-2 and TRBJ2-2, with 11 bases lining up with TRBD2. CDR1 is SGHTA and CDR2 is FQGNSA in the germline V gene. The CDR3 spans 17 residues. V shed 6 bases, J shed 2 bases, and the junction held 8 bases outside the gene matches. The CDR3 DNA sequence: TGTGCCAGCAGTGGGGGTGGGACTAGCGGAAACACCGGGGAGCTGTTTTTT. It encodes CASSGGGTSGNTGELFF.

In nucleotides, the CDR3 is TGTGCCAGCAGCAGCAATACAGGGAGCGTGAATGAAAAACTGTTTTTT. Its protein product is CASSSNTGSVNEKLFF. This chain uses TRBV28 with TRBJ1-4; possibly TRBD1 for D (6 bases). Trimming shortened V by 6 bases and J by 5 bases, and 19 bases separated the two germline ends. CDR1 is MDHEN and CDR2 is SYDVKM in the germline V gene. CDR3 length: 16 residues.

V usage is TRBV5-1 and J usage is TRBJ1-2; 7 bases are shared with TRBD1. Germline V gene data show CDR1 as SGHRS and CDR2 as YFSETQ. Losses at the gene ends were 4 bases for V and 7 bases for J; bases not matched to a gene: 7. The CDR3 contains 13 residues. The CDR3 nucleotides are TGCGCCAGCAGCCTCGGGACAGCAGGTGGCTACACCTTC. It yields the protein CASSLGTAGGYTF. The full variable domain, completed using reference TRBV5-1 and TRBJ1-2, is KAGVTQTPRYLIKTRGQQVTLSCSPISGHRSVSWYQQTPGQGLQFLFEYFSETQRNKGNFPGRFSGRQFSNSRSEMNVSTLELGDSALYLCASSLGTAGGYTFGSGTRLTVV.

V gene TRBV3-1 (or the pseudogene TRBV3-2) combines with J gene TRBJ2-1, with TRBD2 matching 11 bases. The junction had 6 bases not matched to a gene; V was cut back by 4 bases and J by 4 bases. This CDR3 contains 16 residues. Germline values: CDR1 LGHDT, CDR2 YNNKEL (reference sequence). The CDR3 DNA sequence: TGTGCCAGCAGCCCTTCGACTAGCGGGACGTACAATGAGCAGTTCTTC. Protein sequence: CASSPSTSGTYNEQFF.

This chain connects TRBV13 to TRBJ2-3, with D possibly TRBD2 on 5 matching bases. The CDR3 has 16 amino acids. Trimming took 1 base from V and 2 from J, leaving 13 bases between them. Germline V gene sequence: CDR1 PRHDT, CDR2 FYEKMQ (reference sequence). DNA of the CDR3: TGTGCCAGCAGCTTAGCAGGTAGCGCCAACACAGATACGCAGTATTTT. Protein sequence: CASSLAGSANTDTQYF.

The chain combines TRBV7-9 with TRBJ2-1; TRBD2 matches at 12 bases. Germline V CDR1 and CDR2: SEHNR, FQNEAQ (reference sequence). Trimming removed 3 bases from V and 5 bases from J; junction bases left unmatched: 5. The CDR3 is 16 amino acids. CDR3 coding DNA: TGTGCCAGCAGCTTTACTAGCGGGAGGCAGAACAATGAGCAGTTCTTC. Its translation: CASSFTSGRQNNEQFF.

The CDR3 loop reads CALEPNNEQFF. The DNA for the CDR3 is TGTGCCCTCGAGCCAAACAATGAGCAGTTCTTC. This chain connects TRBV2 to TRBJ2-1; no firm D call. Germline loops: CDR1 SNHLY, CDR2 FYNNEI. This CDR3 region has 11 residues. V lost 11 bases, J lost 5 bases, and 10 bases lay in between.

V is TRBV27 and J is TRBJ2-1; perhaps TRBD1 as D (5 bases). CDR1 is MNHEY and CDR2 is SMNVEV in the germline V gene (reference sequence). This CDR3 is 13 amino acids long. The germline V and J ends were trimmed by 6 bases and 9 bases, with 15 bases remaining between them. The CDR3 DNA follows: TGTGCCAGCAGCCGGCGTTGGGGCGGTGAGCAGTTCTTC. This gives the protein CASSRRWGGEQFF.

This chain uses TRBV9 with TRBJ1-2; 9 positions match TRBD1. V trimming: 4 bases; J trimming: 6 bases; junction bases outside the gene matches: 4. The CDR3 consists of 13 residues. Looked up from germline, CDR1 is SGDLS and CDR2 is YYNGEE. The chain's CDR3 is CASSFRDRDGYTF. In DNA form, the CDR3 reads TGTGCCAGCAGCTTCCGGGACAGGGATGGCTACACCTTC.